This TCR beta chain comes out of a study of shared clonotypes between healthy human individuals. Regarding the study as a whole: Sharing across several donors was seen in 4% to 5% of naive CD4 clonotypes. Some clonotypes were shared by all four sorted-subset donors, while others were not shared. The non-shared ones had lower generation probabilities than the shared ones.

Concerning this clone: Its specificity is not known.

This CDR3 has 13 residues. Deletions cut 6 bases from V and 3 bases from J, with 9 bases between. Germline CDR1 LNHDA, CDR2 SQIVND (reference sequence). In the original workflow: ImmunoSEQ only sent back junction sequences with no quality scores, so filtering was done differently. Assay used: immunoSEQ multiplex PCR; TCRdb lists only in-frame clones, some missing. That table supplies the V and J calls and clone size; D and trimming were determined from the DNA. Altogether under 1,100,000 clones are present, about 75% being singletons, with the ten largest covering 1.5%. The study separated CD4+ cells into CD45RA+ naive and CD45RA-negative memory subsets.

The V call is TRBV19, the J call TRBJ1-5; D is undetermined. This receptor was obtained from a man aged 18 to 30 in good health. Material: memory CD4+ T cells sorted from blood. Subset denoted: CD45RA-negative fraction. The CDR3 loop reads CASRADYNQPQHF. CDR3 nucleotides: TGTGCCAGTAGGGCGGATTACAATCAGCCCCAGCATTTT.